Following are 14 T cell receptor beta chains from one sample sequenced in a study of T cells in Graves' hyperthyroidism and ophthalmopathy. Amplification targeted TCR beta CDR3 regions from RNA transcripts. TCR CDR3 regions were first amplified by RT-PCR with HTBI primers. In TCRdb, the multiplex PCR reads were re-called with MiXCR into one record per CDR3 protein. The sample consists of around 600,000 distinct CDR3 sequences, nearly 45% of them appearing once. The sequencing input was peripheral blood or thyroid tissue (not recorded which). The receptors shown here come from an adult man with Graves' disease, either hyperthyroidism or ophthalmopathy (not recorded which).

This rearrangement joins TRBV11-2 to TRBJ1-5; possible D gene TRBD1, 5 bases. Trimming pared 2 bases from V and 2 bases from J, leaving 13 bases between. The CDR3 is made up of 16 amino acids. CDR1 and CDR2 (germline): SGHAT, FQNNGV. The CDR3 DNA reads TGTGCCAGCAGCTTATTCGGGGGTCATGGCAATCAGCCCCAGCATTTT. Translating it yields CASSLFGGHGNQPQHF.

This clonotype was found a few times. V is TRBV7-9 and J is TRBJ2-6; D gene uncertain. V was trimmed by 5 bases and J by 3 bases, leaving 11 bases between them. Looked up from germline, CDR1 is SEHNR and CDR2 is FQNEAQ (reference sequence). The CDR3 is 15 amino acids. The CDR3 DNA is TGTGCCAGCAGCCACGGTCTCGATGGGGCCAACGTCCTGACTTTC. Residues: CASSHGLDGANVLTF. The complete variable domain, with remaining parts taken from reference TRBV7-9 and TRBJ2-6, reads DTGVSQNPRHKITKRGQNVTFRCDPISEHNRLYWYRQTLGQGPEFLTYFQNEAQLEKSRLLSDRFSAERPKGSFSTLEIQRTEQGDSAMYLCASSHGLDGANVLTFGAGSRLTVL.

The CDR3 reads CASSVEDWASGRETQYF. The DNA of the CDR3 is TGTGCCAGCAGCGTTGAAGATTGGGCTAGCGGGAGGGAGACCCAGTACTTC. The V and J genes are TRBV9 and TRBJ2-5; TRBD2 aligns across 11 bases. Per the germline V gene, CDR1 is SGDLS and CDR2 is YYNGEE. CDR3 size: 17 residues. The trim removed 2 bases at V and 5 bases at J, leaving 11 bases unmatched.

For this clonotype: A single base separates this from a much larger clone, so it may be a read error. This chain connects TRBV24-1 to TRBJ1-5, with 8 bases lining up with TRBD1. The CDR3 loop spans 14 amino acids. CDR1 and CDR2 (germline): KGHDR, SFDVKD. The CDR3 coding sequence is TGTGCCGCCAGCGATGCCAGGGGGCGACAGCCCCAGCATTTT. It encodes CAASDARGRQPQHF.

The rearrangement links TRBV7-9 to TRBJ1-1, with 8 positions matching TRBD1. This CDR3 region has 15 residues. Trimming cost V 6 bases and J 1 base; bases outside gene matches: 7. Germline loops: CDR1 SEHNR, CDR2 FQNEAQ (reference sequence). The CDR3 reads CASSLDRDGNTEAFF. CDR3 nucleotides: TGTGCCAGCAGTTTGGACAGGGATGGGAACACTGAAGCTTTCTTT. Based on the CDR3 plus reference TRBV7-9 and TRBJ1-1, the full variable domain is DTGVSQNPRHKITKRGQNVTFRCDPISEHNRLYWYRQTLGQGPEFLTYFQNEAQLEKSRLLSDRFSAERPKGSFSTLEIQRTEQGDSAMYLCASSLDRDGNTEAFFGQGTRLTVV.

The V gene is TRBV11-2, the J gene TRBJ1-4, with D unclear. CDR3 size: 15 residues. Looked up from germline, CDR1 is SGHAT and CDR2 is FQNNGV. Between the trimmed V and J ends, which lost 5 bases and 0 bases, there was a span of 10 bases. CDR3 amino acids: CASSVRRATNEKLFF. The CDR3 nucleotides are TGTGCCAGCAGCGTCCGTAGGGCAACTAATGAAAAACTGTTTTTT.

This clonotype was observed at least ten times. The chain has TRBV29-1 and TRBJ1-2, with TRBD1 identical over 9 bases. Germline trimming cut 6 bases from V and 3 bases from J; bases unmatched to any gene: 11. The CDR3 length is 15 residues. CDR1 and CDR2 (germline): SQVTM, ANQGSEA. DNA of the CDR3: TGCAGCGTCGGGACAGGGACGGGGATAGACTATGGCTACACCTTC. It yields the protein CSVGTGTGIDYGYTF.

This clonotype has just a few counts. The V call is TRBV20-1, the J call TRBJ2-7, with 7 bases identical to TRBD1. This CDR3 is built from 15 residues. Germline values: CDR1 DFQATT, CDR2 SNEGSKA (reference sequence). V dropped 1 base and J dropped 0; count of bases not matched to a gene: 6. The CDR3 DNA reads TGCAGTGCTAGAGTCCCAGGGGGAGTCTCCTACGAGCAGTACTTC. The encoded protein is CSARVPGGVSYEQYF.

The chain uses TRBV7-1 and TRBJ2-7, with D possibly TRBD1 on 6 matching bases. TRBV7-1 is flagged as an ORF with uncertain function. This CDR3 region has 13 residues. Trimming pared 3 bases from V and 6 bases from J, leaving 12 bases between. Here the CDR3 reads CASSSSGDREQYF. The DNA for the CDR3 is TGTGCCAGCAGCTCCTCAGGGGATCGCGAGCAGTACTTC.

This clonotype was seen repeatedly, ten times or more. This chain links TRBV10-3 with TRBJ1-6; D uncertain. Germline V gene data show CDR1 as ENHRY and CDR2 as SYGVKD. This CDR3 contains 17 residues. V shed 3 bases and J shed 0 bases, with 12 bases lying between them. The CDR3 region has the DNA TGTGCCATCAGTGATGTGGACCCGAGCTCCTATAATTCACCCCTCCACTTT. Amino acids: CAISDVDPSSYNSPLHF.

This clonotype has a count of ten or more. Here the CDR3 DNA reads TGCAGCGTTGGCGGAGCTAACTATGGCTACACCTTC. Protein product: CSVGGANYGYTF. The V gene is TRBV29-1, the J gene TRBJ1-2; D remains ambiguous. The V gene lost 4 bases and the J gene lost 0 bases, with 6 bases spanning the gap. Germline values: CDR1 SQVTM, CDR2 ANQGSEA. The CDR3 has 12 amino acids.

At least ten counts were recorded for this clonotype. The chain's CDR3 is CASSIGGAGYTF. The CDR3 coding sequence is TGTGCCAGTAGTATTGGAGGGGCTGGCTACACCTTC. The V call is TRBV19, the J call TRBJ1-2; D might be TRBD1 (5 bases). CDR1 is LNHDA and CDR2 is SQIVND in the germline V gene (reference sequence). Trimming stripped 3 bases from V and 7 bases from J, with 9 bases between. The CDR3 sequence is 12 residues long.

This clonotype was counted only a few times. V usage is TRBV9 and J usage is TRBJ1-2; 7 bases are a match to TRBD1. J lost 1 base, V lost 2 bases, and 8 bases had no gene match. The CDR3 has 16 residues. The germline V gene has CDR1 SGDLS and CDR2 YYNGEE. This CDR3 reads CASSVTAGQLNYGYTF. The CDR3 coding sequence is TGTGCCAGCAGCGTGACCGCGGGACAGCTTAACTATGGCTACACCTTC.

J is TRBJ2-5 and V is TRBV12-3 or TRBV12-4; 13 bases match TRBD2. This CDR3 is built from 15 residues. Trimming at V came to 3 bases and at J to 2 bases, leaving 0 bases not matched to a gene. The CDR3 region is CASSLTSGRQETQYF. CDR3 DNA sequence: TGTGCCAGCAGTTTGACTAGCGGGAGGCAAGAGACCCAGTACTTC.